Listed here are 18 T cell receptor beta chains from one sample, sequenced in a study of identical twins. TCRdb passed the 5' RACE reads through MiXCR, listing each CDR3 protein once. The sample contains 520,000 or so distinct CDR3 sequences, around 20% of which appear only once. This same sample was also taken into another study, of T cells expressing NK-cell markers.

The material sequenced was CD4+ T cells sorted from blood. These receptors came from a woman younger than 35 in good health.

This clonotype turned up a few times. The genes are TRBV7-9 and TRBJ2-7; D is undetermined. V was shortened by 3 bases and J by 3 bases, with 9 bases between the two germline ends. This CDR3 spans 13 amino acids. Germline lookup yields CDR1 SEHNR and CDR2 FQNEAQ (reference sequence). For the CDR3, the DNA is TGTGCCAGCAGCTTTGGGGAATACTACGAGCAGTACTTC. This gives the protein CASSFGEYYEQYF.

This chain links TRBV20-1 with TRBJ2-1; D remains ambiguous. This CDR3 is built from 12 residues. Germline V gene lookup returns CDR1 DFQATT and CDR2 SNEGSKA (reference sequence). V lost 7 bases to trimming and J lost 6 bases, with 13 bases between them. CDR3 coding DNA: TGCAGTGGGCTCGCCCAAATCAATGAGCAGTTCTTC. This gives the protein CSGLAQINEQFF.

The chain couples TRBV5-6 to TRBJ2-1, with D unclear. The CDR3 runs 17 residues. V lost 0 bases to trimming and J lost 2 bases, with 15 bases between them. CDR1 SGHDT and CDR2 YYEEEE come from the germline V gene. The CDR3: CASSLETIDRPYNEQFF. CDR3 DNA: TGTGCCAGCAGCTTGGAGACAATCGACCGGCCCTACAATGAGCAGTTCTTC. Full variable domain (remainder filled in from reference TRBV5-6 and TRBJ2-1): DAGVTQSPTHLIKTRGQQVTLRCSPKSGHDTVSWYQQALGQGPQFIFQYYEEEERQRGNFPDRFSGHQFPNYSSELNVNALLLGDSALYLCASSLETIDRPYNEQFFGPGTRLTVL.

The chain is built from TRBV28 and TRBJ2-1, with 8 bases fitting TRBD2. This CDR3 spans 16 amino acids. Germline V gives CDR1 MDHEN, CDR2 SYDVKM. With V trimmed by 6 bases and J by 5 bases, 12 bases remained unmatched. The CDR3 DNA is TGTGCCAGCAGCCCACCAGCGGGAGTAATTCACAATGAGCAGTTCTTC. It specifies CASSPPAGVIHNEQFF.

A remark on this clonotype: At one end the junction does not follow the germline gene, possibly because of a read error. This chain links TRBV19 with TRBJ2-1; TRBD1 matches 8 bases. Germline V gene lookup returns CDR1 LNHDA and CDR2 SQIVND (reference sequence). The CDR3 length is 14 residues. The CDR3 nucleotides are TGTGCCAGTAGCCGGGGACAGGTCCCCAATCAGCAGTTCTTC. It specifies CASSRGQVPNQQFF.

The chain links TRBV3-1 to TRBJ1-1; D is undetermined. This CDR3 spans 13 amino acids. Germline CDR1 reads LGHDT; CDR2 reads YNNKEL (reference sequence). Between the trimmed V and J ends, which lost 4 bases and 7 bases, there was a span of 13 bases. DNA for the CDR3: TGTGCCAGCAGCCCATTAAGCTACAGTGAAGCTTTCTTT. This translates into CASSPLSYSEAFF.

The V gene is TRBV7-9, the J gene TRBJ1-1; 10 bases are shared with TRBD1. This CDR3 is 14 amino acids long. Trimming cost V 9 bases and J 8 bases; bases outside gene matches: 12. Germline V lookup: CDR1 SEHNR, CDR2 FQNEAQ (reference sequence). This CDR3 reads CASTLDRGFTEAFF. CDR3 coding DNA: TGTGCCAGTACCTTGGACAGGGGGTTTACCGAAGCTTTCTTT.

This clonotype was recorded many times. The chain uses TRBV4-3 and TRBJ2-1; TRBD2 matches 15 bases. V trimming: 3 bases; J trimming: 7 bases; junction bases outside the gene matches: 1. This CDR3 has 15 amino acids. Germline CDR1 is LGHNA and CDR2 is YSLEER. This chain's CDR3 is CASSQGLAGGNEQFF. The DNA of the CDR3 is TGCGCCAGCAGCCAGGGACTAGCGGGAGGAAATGAGCAGTTCTTC.

This clonotype was counted between two and nine times. This sequence joins TRBV7-9 and TRBJ2-7, with D possibly being TRBD1 or TRBD2 (5 bases each). CDR1 is SEHNR and CDR2 is FQNEAQ in the germline V gene (reference sequence). V lost 4 bases and J lost 5, with 15 bases in between. This CDR3 comprises 14 residues. CDR3 coding DNA: TGTGCCAGCAGCTCGGGATGGGGCGCCGACGAGCAGTACTTC. Its translation is CASSSGWGADEQYF. Based on the CDR3 plus reference TRBV7-9 and TRBJ2-7, the full variable domain is DTGVSQNPRHKITKRGQNVTFRCDPISEHNRLYWYRQTLGQGPEFLTYFQNEAQLEKSRLLSDRFSAERPKGSFSTLEIQRTEQGDSAMYLCASSSGWGADEQYFGPGTRLTVT.

The rearrangement joins TRBV6-5 to TRBJ1-2, with 9 bases lining up with TRBD1. Germline values: CDR1 MNHEY, CDR2 SVGAGI. Trimming removed 4 bases from V and 7 bases from J; junction bases left unmatched: 7. This CDR3 region has 14 residues. The CDR3 DNA sequence: TGTGCCAGCAGTTCGGACAGGGGTAGCTTTGGCTACACCTTC. It translates to CASSSDRGSFGYTF.

This clonotype was seen a few times. This chain links TRBV12-3 or TRBV12-4 with TRBJ2-7, with no clear D. This CDR3 spans 13 amino acids. The ends were cut back, 6 bases at V and 3 bases at J, with 12 bases in the middle. This chain's CDR3 is CASSSTRNYEQYF. CDR3 nucleotide sequence: TGTGCCAGCAGCTCCACCCGAAACTACGAGCAGTACTTC.

This chain joins TRBV27 and TRBJ2-7, with TRBD2 matching 9 bases. The CDR3 totals 15 residues. The germline V gene has CDR1 MNHEY and CDR2 SMNVEV (reference sequence). Trimming at V came to 5 bases and at J to 3 bases, leaving 8 bases not matched to a gene. This chain's CDR3 is CASSVAGGPIYEQYF. The DNA of the CDR3 is TGTGCCAGCAGTGTTGCGGGAGGGCCTATCTACGAGCAGTACTTC.

This chain joins TRBV9 and TRBJ1-1, with TRBD1 matching 8 bases. CDR3 length equals 14 residues. The trim removed 0 bases at V and 6 bases at J, leaving 4 bases unmatched. The germline V gene encodes CDR1 SGDLS and CDR2 YYNGEE. Written as DNA, the CDR3 is TGTGCCAGCAGCGTAGTACAGGGGGTCGCTGAAGCTTTCTTT. Protein: CASSVVQGVAEAFF.

This clonotype has a handful of counts. The V call is TRBV5-1, the J call TRBJ2-1; 10 positions match TRBD2. This CDR3 contains 17 residues. Germline V gene sequence: CDR1 SGHRS, CDR2 YFSETQ. After removal of 4 bases from V and 5 bases from J, the junction contained 12 bases not matched to a gene. The CDR3 spells CASSALLAGLGNNEQFF. The DNA of the CDR3 is TGCGCCAGCAGCGCCTTACTAGCGGGACTGGGCAACAATGAGCAGTTCTTC.

This clonotype was counted a few times. The chain uses TRBV7-2 and TRBJ2-6; no reliable D call. This CDR3 has 15 residues. Trimming removed 5 bases from V and 1 base from J, with 9 bases in between. CDR1 and CDR2 from the germline V gene are SGHTA and FQGNSA. The CDR3 loop is CASSPRWSGANVLTF. The CDR3 DNA reads TGTGCCAGCAGCCCTCGATGGTCTGGGGCCAACGTCCTGACTTTC.

The chain has TRBV9 and TRBJ2-1; perhaps TRBD1 as D (6 bases). Between the trimmed V and J ends, which lost 0 bases and 5 bases, there was a span of 12 bases. The CDR3 length is 15 residues. From germline, CDR1 is SGDLS and CDR2 YYNGEE. This CDR3 reads CASSVDRGTNNEQFF. The CDR3 DNA reads TGTGCCAGCAGCGTAGATCGTGGGACAAACAATGAGCAGTTCTTC.

This clonotype was counted at least ten times. The V call is TRBV5-1, the J call TRBJ2-3; 8 bases map to TRBD1. The germline CDR1 and CDR2 sequences are SGHRS and YFSETQ. CDR3 length equals 13 residues. The ends lost 9 bases at V and 3 bases at J; junction bases unmatched: 6. CDR3 nucleotide sequence: TGCGCCACCAATGACAGGGGTACAGATACGCAGTATTTT. This encodes CATNDRGTDTQYF.

The J gene is TRBJ2-7, the V gene TRBV10-1; D gene unclear. Trimming removed 0 bases from V and 8 bases from J, with 14 bases in between. CDR1 and CDR2 from the germline V gene are WNHNN and SYGVQD (reference sequence). The CDR3 runs 14 residues. The CDR3 reads CASSESLSTPKQYF. The CDR3 DNA reads TGCGCCAGCAGTGAGTCGTTATCAACCCCGAAGCAGTACTTC.